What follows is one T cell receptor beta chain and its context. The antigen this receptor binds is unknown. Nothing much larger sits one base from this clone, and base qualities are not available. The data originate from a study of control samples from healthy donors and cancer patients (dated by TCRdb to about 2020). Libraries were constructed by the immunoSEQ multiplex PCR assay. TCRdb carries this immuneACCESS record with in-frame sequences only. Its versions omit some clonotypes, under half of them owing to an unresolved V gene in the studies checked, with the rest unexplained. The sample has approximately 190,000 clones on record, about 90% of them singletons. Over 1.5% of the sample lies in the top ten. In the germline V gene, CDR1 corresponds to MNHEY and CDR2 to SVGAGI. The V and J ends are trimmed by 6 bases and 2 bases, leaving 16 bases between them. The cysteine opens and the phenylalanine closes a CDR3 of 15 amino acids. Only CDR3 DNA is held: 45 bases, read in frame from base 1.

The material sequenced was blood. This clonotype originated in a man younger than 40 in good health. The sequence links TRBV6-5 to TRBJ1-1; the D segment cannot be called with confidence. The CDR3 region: CASRLGPGPNTEAFF. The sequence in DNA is TGTGCCAGCAGGTTAGGCCCCGGTCCCAACACTGAAGCTTTCTTT.